A single sample gave rise to the 3 T cell receptor beta chains below, sequenced in a study of sequential checkpoint blockade in melanoma. The treatment is: randomized to nivolumab then ipilimumab (arm A) or the reverse (arm B). Assay used: immunoSEQ multiplex PCR; TCRdb lists only in-frame clones, some missing. This sample has 7,500 to 9,500 clones; around a quarter occur once, and the top ten carry 5.9%. Sequencing was performed on tumor tissue (inferred from file names), taken from a patient given nivolumab and ipilimumab in sequence. Source of these receptors: a human donor with melanoma.

The chain links TRBV28 to TRBJ2-7, with TRBD1 matching 7 bases. Germline V gene data show CDR1 as MDHEN and CDR2 as SYDVKM. V gave up 5 bases and J gave up 0 bases; unmatched junction bases: 7. The length of the CDR3 is 15 residues. CDR3: CASSKRQGSSYEQYF. Written as DNA, the CDR3 is TGTGCCAGCAGTAAGAGACAGGGCAGCTCCTACGAGCAGTACTTC.

This chain connects TRBV12-5 to TRBJ1-1; TRBD1 is a possible D gene (5 bases). This CDR3 has 13 residues. The germline V gene has CDR1 LGHNT and CDR2 FRNRAP. DNA for the CDR3: TGTGCCAGCACCTATGGCGGGGGGACTGAAGCTTTCTTT. It specifies CASTYGGGTEAFF.

This clone is medium-sized by share. The chain couples TRBV6-8 to TRBJ2-6; D may match TRBD1 or TRBD2 (6 bases each). Between the trimmed V and J ends, which lost 10 bases and 2 bases, there was a span of 15 bases. In germline, CDR1 is MNHGY, CDR2 SAAAGT. This CDR3 contains 15 residues. Written as DNA, the CDR3 is TGTGCCATGCGGGACACCTCGGCTGGGGCCAACGTCCTGACTTTC. This translates into CAMRDTSAGANVLTF.